A selection of T cell receptor beta chains follows, all from one sample in a study of T cell repertoires in cytomegalovirus infection. Their antigen targets remain unknown. A single record per CDR3 protein comes from TCRdb applying MiXCR to the reads. The table lists approximately 120,000 distinct CDR3 sequences, 29% of them singletons. The sequencing used CD8+ T cells from cultured PBMCs, collected from culture after CMV antigen stimulation. The receptors stem from a human donor in good health (CMV status not recorded). Some clones in this sample may be carry-over from other donors' samples. Each CDR3 is given with its conserved first and last residue. A D gene is named only where the DNA matches it firmly. Part of the rows lack a size; the others show once, few, many or a class for expanded clones.

v_gene	abundance	d_gene	j_gene	CDR3aa	CDR3nt
TRBV7-8	many	TRBD2	TRBJ2-3	CASSSRLAEDTQYF	TGTGCCAGCAGCTCAAGACTAGCGGAAGATACGCAGTATTTT
TRBV15	-	TRBD1	TRBJ2-2	CATHPAGGFTGELFF	TGTGCCACTCACCCGGCAGGGGGCTTTACCGGGGAGCTGTTTTTT
TRBV28	-	-	TRBJ2-3	CASSYQWGGGRNTDTQYF	TGTGCCAGCAGTTACCAATGGGGCGGGGGCCGTAACACAGATACGCAGTATTTT
TRBV20-1	few	-	TRBJ2-5	CSALLDRQETQYF	TGCAGTGCCCTTCTTGACAGACAAGAGACCCAGTACTTC
TRBV30	-	-	TRBJ2-3	CAWSVPQFGTDTQYF	TGTGCCTGGAGTGTACCGCAGTTTGGCACAGATACGCAGTATTTT
TRBV7-8	many	-	TRBJ2-6	CASSLESQVSGANVLTF	TGTGCCAGCAGCTTAGAGAGCCAGGTCTCTGGGGCCAACGTCCTGACTTTC
TRBV11-3	few	-	TRBJ2-1	CASSLGGYESSYNEQFF	TGTGCCAGCAGCTTAGGGGGGTATGAGAGCTCCTACAATGAGCAGTTCTTC
TRBV12-5	-	-	TRBJ1-4	CASGLGEGLFF	TGTGCTAGTGGTTTGGGAGAGGGGCTGTTTTTT
TRBV19	many	TRBD1	TRBJ1-1	CASSIDRGNTEAFF	TGTGCCAGTAGTATCGACAGGGGCAACACTGAAGCTTTCTTT
TRBV27	-	-	TRBJ2-5	CASSFRDQETQYF	TGTGCCAGCAGTTTCCGGGATCAAGAGACCCAGTACTTC